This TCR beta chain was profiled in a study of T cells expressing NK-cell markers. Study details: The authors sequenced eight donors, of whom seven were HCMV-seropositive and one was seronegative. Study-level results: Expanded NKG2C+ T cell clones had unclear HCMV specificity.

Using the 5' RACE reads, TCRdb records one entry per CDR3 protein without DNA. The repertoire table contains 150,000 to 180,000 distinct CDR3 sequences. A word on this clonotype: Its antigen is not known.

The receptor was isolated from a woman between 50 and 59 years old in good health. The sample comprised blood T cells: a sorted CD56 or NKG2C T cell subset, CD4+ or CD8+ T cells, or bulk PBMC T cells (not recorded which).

This chain's CDR3 is CSATDRPEAFF. The chain uses TRBV20-1 and TRBJ1-1; TCRdb's D gene call, TRBD1, goes unchecked for lack of DNA. CDR1 and CDR2 (germline): DFQATT, SNEGSKA (reference sequence). The CDR3 is 11 amino acids.